Listed here are 8 T cell receptor beta chains from one sample, sequenced in a study of CD8+ T cells in alopecia areata. RNA was isolated and reverse transcribed to cDNA, the sequencing template. Measured with immunoSEQ multiplex PCR; TCRdb has only the in-frame clones, and not every one. Seen here are some 12,000 clones, roughly 55% observed once, and the top ten hold 20% to 25%. Both peripheral blood and punch biopsies of lesional scalp skin were obtained from patients who had alopecia areata. Specimen: skin. These receptors all stem from a human donor with alopecia areata.

The V gene is TRBV10-3, the J gene TRBJ2-5; TRBD2 aligns across 7 bases. CDR1 is ENHRY and CDR2 is SYGVKD in the germline V gene. V shed 9 bases, J shed 2 bases, and the junction held 3 bases outside the gene matches. This CDR3 region has 12 residues. The CDR3 protein is CAISGGQETQYF. DNA for the CDR3: TGTGCCATTTCGGGGGGACAAGAGACCCAGTACTTC.

V is TRBV4-1 and J is TRBJ1-5; 10 positions agree with TRBD1. Germline values: CDR1 MGHRA, CDR2 YSYEKL. The junction had 5 bases not matched to a gene; V was cut back by 2 bases and J by 4 bases. There are 16 residues in the CDR3. The CDR3 here is CASSQSGQGINQPQHF. The CDR3 DNA sequence: TGCGCCAGCAGCCAATCGGGACAGGGGATTAATCAGCCCCAGCATTTT.

Here the CDR3 reads CASSVTSGSGGETQYF. CDR3 bases: TGTGCCAGCAGCGTGACTAGCGGGAGCGGCGGAGAGACCCAGTACTTC. The chain has TRBV7-2 and TRBJ2-5, with 12 bases fitting TRBD2. This CDR3 comprises 16 residues. With 5 bases clipped from V and 4 bases from J, the junction kept 8 bases outside the gene matches. The germline V gene has CDR1 SGHTA and CDR2 FQGNSA.

The CDR3 nucleotides read TGTGCCAGCAGCTCTCGAACACTAGCGGGAGGGCCTTCAGATACGCAGTATTTT. This translates into CASSSRTLAGGPSDTQYF. V is TRBV7-9 and J is TRBJ2-3; TRBD2 agrees at 13 bases. The germline V gene encodes CDR1 SEHNR and CDR2 FQNEAQ (reference sequence). The V segment lost 4 bases and the J segment 4 bases; nucleotides outside the gene matches: 11. This CDR3 is 18 amino acids long.

The chain employs TRBV6-5 and TRBJ1-1; D is ambiguous. This CDR3 spans 14 amino acids. V was shortened by 0 bases and J by 2 bases, with 7 bases between the two germline ends. CDR1 and CDR2 (germline): MNHEY, SVGAGI. In DNA form, the CDR3 reads TGTGCCAGCAGTTACTCGTCGAGTAACACTGAAGCTTTCTTT. Translating it yields CASSYSSSNTEAFF.

The J gene is TRBJ2-7, the V gene TRBV6-1; TRBD2 matches 7 bases. From germline, CDR1 is MNHNS and CDR2 SASEGT. The CDR3 length is 14 residues. The junction had 10 bases not matched to a gene; V was cut back by 5 bases and J by 6 bases. CDR3 coding DNA: TGTGCCAGCAGTTCAGCGGGGAGTGGGCGCGAGCAGTACTTC. Protein: CASSSAGSGREQYF.

This clone was found a few times. The chain combines TRBV11-2 with TRBJ2-1, with 8 bases that match TRBD1. The CDR3 totals 16 residues. The V and J ends lost 0 bases and 0 bases, in that order; junction bases with no gene match: 1. Per the germline V gene, CDR1 is SGHAT and CDR2 is FQNNGV. The CDR3 here is CASSLEGQVSYNEQFF. CDR3 sequence (DNA): TGTGCCAGCAGCTTAGAGGGACAGGTCTCCTACAATGAGCAGTTCTTC.

The rearrangement uses TRBV30 and TRBJ1-2, with unresolved D. V dropped 7 bases and J dropped 0 bases, with 15 bases sitting between them. Looked up from germline, CDR1 is GTSNPN and CDR2 is SVGIG (reference sequence). The CDR3 runs to 14 residues. The DNA of the CDR3 is TGTGCCTCCACGGTCGGACGAGCTAACTATGGCTACACCTTC. The encoded protein is CASTVGRANYGYTF.